The next 32 T cell receptor beta chains were all read from a single sample in a study of OX40 agonist ivuxolimab in advanced cancers. Generated by immunoSEQ multiplex PCR, the TCRdb table keeps only in-frame clones and is missing some. The data contain tens of thousands of clones, approximately 90% of them singletons. The starting material was CD4+ or CD8+ T cells sorted from blood, obtained in a trial of the OX40 agonist ivuxolimab. All receptors come from an adult with an advanced solid tumor such as melanoma, head and neck, liver or kidney cancer.

CDR3: CASSLRQGAINSPLHF. The CDR3 coding sequence is TGTGCCAGCAGTTTAAGGCAGGGTGCCATTAATTCACCCCTCCACTTT. The rearrangement joins TRBV27 to TRBJ1-6, with TRBD1 as a possible D gene (5 bases). Germline CDR1 and CDR2: MNHEY and SMNVEV (reference sequence). Trimming removed 2 bases at V and 6 bases at J, with 14 bases between. This CDR3 has 16 residues.

The chain employs TRBV5-6 and TRBJ1-4, with 8 bases lining up with TRBD1. The J segment lost 3 bases and the V segment lost 2 bases, leaving 9 bases of the junction unmatched. Germline-derived CDR1 and CDR2 are SGHDT and YYEEEE. CDR3 length: 17 amino acids. The CDR3 loop is CASSFPGQGAANEKLFF. DNA of the CDR3: TGTGCCAGCAGCTTCCCCGGCCAGGGGGCAGCTAATGAAAAACTGTTTTTT.

The chain couples TRBV4-3 to TRBJ2-6; maybe TRBD2 (5 bases). Looked up from germline, CDR1 is LGHNA and CDR2 is YSLEER. The CDR3 runs to 19 residues. Trimming removed 1 base at V and 0 bases at J, with 16 bases between. CDR3: CASSQGYMADYSGANVLTF. As DNA, the CDR3 is TGCGCCAGCAGCCAAGGATATATGGCCGACTACTCTGGGGCCAACGTCCTGACTTTC.

This chain links TRBV2 with TRBJ1-5; no clear D gene. CDR1 SNHLY and CDR2 FYNNEI come from the germline V gene. The CDR3 totals 15 residues. Trimming shortened V by 1 base and J by 3 bases, and 10 bases separated the two germline ends. CDR3 DNA: TGTGCCAGCAGTGAAGGACTGAATCCCAATCAGCCCCAGCATTTT. This encodes CASSEGLNPNQPQHF. The variable domain in full, with the rest retrieved from reference TRBV2 and TRBJ1-5, is EPEVTQTPSHQVTQMGQEVILRCVPISNHLYFYWYRQILGQKVEFLVSFYNNEISEKSEIFDDQFSVERPDGSNFTLKIRSTKLEDSAMYFCASSEGLNPNQPQHFGDGTRLSIL.

V is TRBV28 and J is TRBJ2-7, with D possibly being TRBD1 or TRBD2 (5 bases each). V was cut by 6 bases and J by 3 bases, with 18 bases left in between. Germline V gives CDR1 MDHEN, CDR2 SYDVKM. This CDR3 has 15 residues. The CDR3 sequence: CASSSTLGVGYEQYF. CDR3 DNA sequence: TGTGCCAGCAGCTCCACACTAGGGGTGGGCTACGAGCAGTACTTC. Full variable domain (outside the CDR3, taken from reference TRBV28 and TRBJ2-7): DVKVTQSSRYLVKRTGEKVFLECVQDMDHENMFWYRQDPGLGLRLIYFSYDVKMKEKGDIPEGYSVSREKKERFSLILESASTNQTSMYLCASSSTLGVGYEQYFGPGTRLTVT.

The chain recombines TRBV7-8 with TRBJ2-7; 10 nucleotides align to TRBD1. The junction had 5 bases not matched to a gene; V was cut back by 2 bases and J by 7 bases. The CDR3 has 14 residues. CDR1 is SGHVS and CDR2 is FQNEAQ in the germline V gene. In nucleotides, the CDR3 is TGTGCCAGCAGCTTATGGGACAGGGGTGGTGAGCAGTACTTC. It codes for CASSLWDRGGEQYF. Drawing the rest from reference TRBV7-8 and TRBJ2-7, the complete variable domain is GAGVSQSPRYKVAKRGQDVALRCDPISGHVSLFWYQQALGQGPEFLTYFQNEAQLDKSGLPSDRFFAERPEGSVSTLKIQRTQQEDSAVYLCASSLWDRGGEQYFGPGTRLTVT.

This clone was seen only once. The rearrangement uses TRBV16 and TRBJ1-1, with 8 bases aligning to TRBD1. The CDR3 has 15 residues. J was trimmed by 6 bases and V by 1 base; bases with no gene match: 7. The germline CDR1 and CDR2 sequences are KGHSY and FQNENV. CDR3 coding DNA: TGTGCCAGCAGCCAATTACAGGACAGGGAGCCTGAAGCTTTCTTT. It codes for CASSQLQDREPEAFF. The variable domain in full, completed from reference TRBV16 and TRBJ1-1, reads GEEVAQTPKHLVRGEGQKAKLYCAPIKGHSYVFWYQQVLKNEFKFLISFQNENVFDETGMPKERFSAKCLPNSPCSLEIQATKLEDSAVYFCASSQLQDREPEAFFGQGTRLTVV.

J is TRBJ1-5 and V is TRBV19; D might be TRBD1 (5 bases). CDR3 length equals 15 residues. V lost 6 bases, J lost 1 base, and 13 bases lay in between. Germline V gene sequence: CDR1 LNHDA, CDR2 SQIVND (reference sequence). CDR3 sequence reads: CASRPWEGSNQPQHF. The CDR3 DNA is TGTGCCAGTAGACCCTGGGAGGGGAGCAATCAGCCCCAGCATTTT.

The chain joins TRBV28 to TRBJ2-7; D remains ambiguous. The CDR3 extends over 13 amino acids. V lost 5 bases and J lost 0, with 8 bases in between. The germline V gene encodes CDR1 MDHEN and CDR2 SYDVKM. In nucleotides, the CDR3 is TGTGCCAGCAGTACAGAAGCCTCCTACGAGCAGTACTTC. Its protein is CASSTEASYEQYF.

This clone is categorized as medium-sized. The chain has TRBV6-4 and TRBJ2-1, with 9 bases lining up with TRBD2. The V gene's germline CDR1 is MRHNA and CDR2 SNTAGT. Trimming at V came to 3 bases and at J to 4 bases, leaving 1 base not matched to a gene. The CDR3 runs 14 residues. Written as DNA, the CDR3 is TGTGCCAGCAGTGAAAGCGGGGGGTACAATGAGCAGTTCTTC. Its translation is CASSESGGYNEQFF.

The chain is built from TRBV4-1 and TRBJ1-5; D might be TRBD1 (6 bases). The CDR3 totals 15 residues. The ends were cut back, 2 bases at V and 5 bases at J, with 13 bases in the middle. Germline CDR1 MGHRA, CDR2 YSYEKL. CDR3 nucleotides: TGCGCCAGCAGCCAAACAGGGATCGACGATCAGCCCCAGCATTTT. Residues: CASSQTGIDDQPQHF.

CDR3 in amino acids: CASGTAPGELFF. CDR3 nucleotides: TGTGCCAGCGGGACAGCGCCCGGGGAGCTGTTTTTT. The chain recombines TRBV6-5 with TRBJ2-2, with 7 bases aligning to TRBD1. J lost 6 bases, V lost 8 bases, and 3 bases had no gene match. The CDR3 totals 12 residues. Germline assignment: CDR1 MNHEY and CDR2 SVGAGI.

This clone was detected only a few times. The chain employs TRBV4-3 and TRBJ2-2; TRBD1 or TRBD2 may be the D gene (5 bases each). The germline V and J ends were trimmed by 4 bases and 7 bases, with 13 bases remaining between them. CDR3 length: 14 amino acids. Germline CDR1 reads LGHNA; CDR2 reads YSLEER. The CDR3 reads CASSPGTAGGELFF. CDR3 nucleotide sequence: TGCGCCAGCAGCCCCGGGACGGCGGGCGGGGAGCTGTTTTTT.

The V gene is TRBV28, the J gene TRBJ2-7; possible D gene TRBD2, 6 bases. The CDR3 has 13 residues. In germline, CDR1 is MDHEN, CDR2 SYDVKM. Trimming removed 8 bases from V and 7 bases from J, with 18 bases in between. The CDR3 DNA follows: TGTGCCAGCGGTAGCGGTCCCTCCGGGGAGCAGTACTTC. Its protein is CASGSGPSGEQYF.

The gene calls are TRBV19 and TRBJ2-1; 7 bases agree with TRBD2. The CDR3 totals 13 residues. Germline CDR1 reads LNHDA; CDR2 reads SQIVND (reference sequence). V gave up 7 bases and J gave up 8 bases; unmatched junction bases: 8. The CDR3 spells CASIAGVGDEQFF. The CDR3 DNA is TGTGCCAGTATTGCGGGAGTCGGTGATGAGCAGTTCTTC.

This rearrangement joins TRBV4-3 to TRBJ2-1; D could derive from TRBD1 or TRBD2 (6 bases each). This CDR3 contains 15 residues. V was pared by 1 base and J by 3 bases, with 10 bases between. In germline, CDR1 is LGHNA, CDR2 YSLEER. The CDR3: CASSQARGGYNEQFF. DNA of the CDR3: TGCGCCAGCAGCCAAGCCAGGGGAGGCTACAATGAGCAGTTCTTC.

The CDR3 DNA reads as TGTGCCAGTAGTATAGGACCGGGAACTAATGAAAAACTGTTTTTT. Amino acids: CASSIGPGTNEKLFF. The chain couples TRBV19 to TRBJ1-4; D unclear. The V end was cut by 1 base, the J end by 1 base, with 7 bases between. The CDR3 loop spans 15 amino acids. CDR1 and CDR2 (germline): LNHDA, SQIVND (reference sequence).

For the CDR3, the DNA is TGTGCCAGCAGCCCGGGACTGAGACTACGCGAGCAGTACTTC. It codes for CASSPGLRLREQYF. This chain uses TRBV6-5 with TRBJ2-7; perhaps TRBD2 as D (6 bases). V lost 6 bases, J lost 6 bases, and 18 bases lay in between. Germline loops: CDR1 MNHEY, CDR2 SVGAGI. This CDR3 is built from 14 residues.

The rearrangement uses TRBV9 and TRBJ1-1; the D gene is possibly TRBD1 (5 bases). From germline, CDR1 is SGDLS and CDR2 YYNGEE. V was cut by 0 bases and J by 4 bases, with 10 bases left in between. The CDR3 sequence is 14 residues long. The CDR3 region has the DNA TGTGCCAGCAGCGTAGAACAGGTAGGCACTGAAGCTTTCTTT. Amino acids: CASSVEQVGTEAFF.

V is TRBV6-6 and J is TRBJ1-2; D unclear. Germline V gene sequence: CDR1 MNHNY, CDR2 SVGAGI (reference sequence). The CDR3 is 15 residues long. Deletions cut 1 base from V and 0 bases from J, with 9 bases between. The CDR3 DNA follows: TGTGCCAGCAGTTACTACGGCGGAGCTAACTATGGCTACACCTTC. This translates into CASSYYGGANYGYTF.

The chain uses TRBV4-2 and TRBJ1-5; 12 bases are shared with TRBD1. The germline V gene has CDR1 LGHNA and CDR2 YNFKEQ. Losses at the gene ends were 4 bases for V and 3 bases for J; bases not matched to a gene: 10. CDR3 size: 18 residues. The CDR3 nucleotides are TGTGCCAGCAGCCTCACCGAGGGGACAGGGGGCAACAATCAGCCCCAGCATTTT. It yields the protein CASSLTEGTGGNNQPQHF.

This chain uses TRBV28 with TRBJ2-1, with D maybe TRBD1 (6 bases). Germline values: CDR1 MDHEN, CDR2 SYDVKM. V lost 5 bases, J lost 7 bases, and 21 bases lay in between. This CDR3 has 16 residues. CDR3 residues: CASSHRVPREVNEQFF. For the CDR3, the DNA is TGTGCCAGCAGTCACAGGGTGCCGCGTGAGGTGAATGAGCAGTTCTTC.

This rearrangement joins TRBV9 to TRBJ2-5; 8 positions match TRBD1. Germline trimming cut 0 bases from V and 4 bases from J; bases unmatched to any gene: 5. CDR1 SGDLS and CDR2 YYNGEE come from the germline V gene. The CDR3 contains 15 residues. This CDR3 is CASSVGQGARETQYF. CDR3 in DNA: TGTGCCAGCAGCGTAGGGCAGGGGGCCCGAGAGACCCAGTACTTC. Supplemented by reference TRBV9 and TRBJ2-5, the full variable domain reads DSGVTQTPKHLITATGQRVTLRCSPRSGDLSVYWYQQSLDQGLQFLIQYYNGEERAKGNILERFSAQQFPDLHSELNLSSLELGDSALYFCASSVGQGARETQYFGPGTRLLVL.

This chain joins TRBV7-8 and TRBJ1-5; 8 positions agree with TRBD1. Losses at the gene ends were 0 bases for V and 1 base for J; bases not matched to a gene: 5. In germline, CDR1 is SGHVS, CDR2 FQNEAQ. The CDR3 totals 17 residues. The CDR3 DNA sequence: TGTGCCAGCAGCTTAGCTCCTGGACAGGGCAGCAATCAGCCCCAGCATTTT. It is translated as CASSLAPGQGSNQPQHF.

This chain uses TRBV5-1 with TRBJ1-3, with 10 positions matching TRBD1. Germline V lookup: CDR1 SGHRS, CDR2 YFSETQ. The CDR3 length is 15 residues. Losses at the gene ends were 3 bases for V and 0 bases for J; bases not matched to a gene: 0. The CDR3 reads CASSWTGGSGNTIYF. The DNA of the CDR3 is TGCGCCAGCAGCTGGACAGGGGGCTCTGGAAACACCATATATTTT.

V usage is TRBV9 and J usage is TRBJ1-2; tentative D call: TRBD1 (6 bases). This CDR3 comprises 14 residues. The germline gives CDR1 SGDLS, CDR2 YYNGEE. V lost 0 bases to trimming and J lost 4 bases, with 10 bases between them. The CDR3 nucleotides read TGTGCCAGCAGCGTAGGGTTGGGGGCCTATGGCTACACCTTC. Translated, it gives CASSVGLGAYGYTF. The full variable domain, completed using reference TRBV9 and TRBJ1-2, is DSGVTQTPKHLITATGQRVTLRCSPRSGDLSVYWYQQSLDQGLQFLIQYYNGEERAKGNILERFSAQQFPDLHSELNLSSLELGDSALYFCASSVGLGAYGYTFGSGTRLTVV.

V gene TRBV29-1 combines with J gene TRBJ2-1; D is uncertain. This CDR3 is 13 amino acids long. CDR1 and CDR2 (germline): SQVTM, ANQGSEA. Between the trimmed V and J ends, which lost 4 bases and 2 bases, there was a span of 9 bases. CDR3 protein: CSVAIPTYNEQFF. CDR3 nucleotides: TGCAGCGTTGCTATACCTACCTACAATGAGCAGTTCTTC.

CDR3 sequence (DNA): TGTGCCAGCAGGACAGGGGGCCAGAACACTGAAGCTTTCTTT. Protein: CASRTGGQNTEAFF. V gene TRBV6-1 combines with J gene TRBJ1-1; 10 bases line up with TRBD1. V was clipped by 6 bases and J by 1 base; unmatched bases: 2. Germline CDR1 and CDR2: MNHNS and SASEGT. The CDR3 contains 14 residues.

The chain uses TRBV7-2 and TRBJ1-2; D gene unclear. With 1 base removed from V and 5 bases from J, the gap between germline ends came to 8 bases. The CDR3 contains 13 residues. Per germline, CDR1 SGHTA and CDR2 FQGNSA. CDR3 DNA: TGTGCCAGCAGCTTAGGGACGGTGTATGGCTACACCTTC. Its protein product is CASSLGTVYGYTF.

The genes are TRBV5-4 and TRBJ2-7; 9 positions match TRBD1. The germline CDR1 and CDR2 sequences are SGHNT and YYREEE (reference sequence). Trimming took 4 bases from V and 1 from J; bases not matched to a gene: 6. This CDR3 comprises 15 residues. CDR3 nucleotides: TGTGCCAGCAGCGAGACAGGGGGGCTATCCTACGAGCAGTACTTC. Amino acid sequence: CASSETGGLSYEQYF.

V gene TRBV6-6 combines with J gene TRBJ2-5, with 8 bases identical to TRBD2. CDR3 length equals 15 residues. The V and J ends lost 4 bases and 7 bases, in that order; junction bases with no gene match: 11. Per the germline V gene, CDR1 is MNHNY and CDR2 is SVGAGI (reference sequence). The CDR3 sequence is CASSSGGRVEGTQYF. The CDR3 DNA sequence: TGTGCCAGCAGTTCGGGAGGGCGGGTTGAAGGGACCCAGTACTTC.

This chain connects TRBV7-2 to TRBJ1-2; D remains ambiguous. V was trimmed by 9 bases and J by 8 bases, leaving 19 bases between them. Germline V CDR1 and CDR2: SGHTA, FQGNSA. The CDR3 has 13 residues. The CDR3 bases are TGTGCCAGTTCACCCGGGTCCCTTTGGGGCTACACCTTC. Its translation: CASSPGSLWGYTF.